A single sample gave rise to the 14 T cell receptor beta chains below, sequenced in a study of T cell changes during pregnancy in multiple sclerosis. Profiling relied on immunoSEQ multiplex PCR, and the TCRdb table lists in-frame clones only, not all of them. The repertoire includes 43,000 or so clones, almost 95% of them detected once, and 2% to 2.5% sits in the top ten. Sequences were derived from peripheral blood, sampled in the third trimester of pregnancy. Source of these receptors: a female donor with multiple sclerosis, enrolled in a pregnancy study.

The V and J genes are TRBV19 and TRBJ1-2, with TRBD1 matching over 9 bases. The CDR3 covers 17 residues. The ends lost 6 bases at V and 0 bases at J; junction bases unmatched: 11. CDR1 is LNHDA, CDR2 SQIVND, per germline (reference sequence). CDR3: CASRPGPGTGPNYGYTF. Here the CDR3 DNA reads TGTGCCAGTAGACCCGGCCCGGGGACAGGGCCTAACTATGGCTACACCTTC. The complete variable domain, with remaining parts taken from reference TRBV19 and TRBJ1-2, reads DGGITQSPKYLFRKEGQNVTLSCEQNLNHDAMYWYRQDPGQGLRLIYYSQIVNDFQKGDIAEGYSVSREKKESFPLTVTSAQKNPTAFYLCASRPGPGTGPNYGYTFGSGTRLTVV.

The table lists this clone with a count of one. The chain has TRBV27 and TRBJ1-1; D remains unclear. The CDR3 runs to 15 residues. Germline values: CDR1 MNHEY, CDR2 SMNVEV (reference sequence). The V end was cut by 5 bases, the J end by 1 base, with 14 bases between. CDR3 sequence: CASSPRGPTNTEAFF. As DNA, the CDR3 is TGTGCCAGCAGTCCCCGCGGGCCCACGAACACTGAAGCTTTCTTT.

V and J are TRBV18 and TRBJ2-7; 8 nucleotides agree with TRBD2. Trimming at V came to 4 bases and at J to 0 bases, leaving 2 bases not matched to a gene. CDR1 KGHSH and CDR2 LQKENI come from the germline V gene. This CDR3 region has 14 residues. CDR3 sequence reads: CASSLAGYSYEQYF. CDR3 nucleotide sequence: TGTGCCAGCTCACTAGCGGGATACTCCTACGAGCAGTACTTC.

V gene TRBV6-1 combines with J gene TRBJ2-3; 9 bases align to TRBD2. From germline, CDR1 is MNHNS and CDR2 SASEGT. The J segment lost 1 base and the V segment lost 1 base, leaving 3 bases of the junction unmatched. This CDR3 is 16 amino acids long. CDR3 protein: CASSEGLAGGTDTQYF. The CDR3 bases are TGTGCCAGCAGTGAAGGGTTAGCGGGAGGCACAGATACGCAGTATTTT.

V is TRBV5-5 and J is TRBJ2-2, with unresolved D. The CDR3 covers 14 residues. CDR1 is SGHKS, CDR2 YYEKEE, per germline (reference sequence). V was cut by 7 bases and J by 3 bases, with 13 bases left in between. The CDR3 protein is CASCTVPDTGELFF. In DNA form, the CDR3 reads TGTGCCAGCTGTACCGTGCCGGACACCGGGGAGCTGTTTTTT.

The chain recombines TRBV28 with TRBJ2-7; 8 nucleotides match TRBD1. Trimming took 5 bases from V and 2 from J; bases not matched to a gene: 5. CDR1 is MDHEN, CDR2 SYDVKM, per germline. The CDR3 sequence is 14 residues long. The CDR3 region is CASSPSDRAYEQYF. The CDR3 nucleotides are TGTGCCAGCAGTCCCTCGGACAGGGCCTACGAGCAGTACTTC.

J is TRBJ2-1 and V is TRBV11-1; 10 bases map to TRBD2. CDR3 length: 14 amino acids. V shed 5 bases and J 6 bases; nucleotides not matched to a gene: 4. Germline loops: CDR1 SGHAT, CDR2 FQDESV (reference sequence). The CDR3 DNA reads as TGTGCCAGCAGCCCCGGACTAGCGGCCAATGAGCAGTTCTTC. Residues: CASSPGLAANEQFF.

The chain joins TRBV9 to TRBJ2-7; unclear D gene. The ends were cut back, 0 bases at V and 6 bases at J, with 7 bases in the middle. Germline values: CDR1 SGDLS, CDR2 YYNGEE. The CDR3 runs 12 residues. In DNA, the CDR3 is TGTGCCAGCAGCGTAGATCTCGGCGAGCAGTACTTC. Translating it yields CASSVDLGEQYF.

The rearrangement joins TRBV14 to TRBJ2-3; D may be TRBD1 (5 bases). This CDR3 spans 15 amino acids. Germline CDR1 reads SGHDN; CDR2 reads FVKESK. V lost 0 bases and J 3 bases, leaving 10 bases between the germline ends. The CDR3 spells CASSQDTRATDTQYF. For the CDR3, the DNA is TGTGCCAGCAGCCAAGATACCAGGGCAACAGATACGCAGTATTTT.

The CDR3 is CATLRTDTQYF. CDR3 sequence (DNA): TGTGCCACCCTCAGGACAGATACGCAGTATTTT. The chain links TRBV6-6 to TRBJ2-3; D is uncertain. The ends were cut back, 10 bases at V and 3 bases at J, with 8 bases in the middle. The CDR3 consists of 11 residues. Germline V gene sequence: CDR1 MNHNY, CDR2 SVGAGI (reference sequence).

This chain uses TRBV6-5 with TRBJ2-5; possibly TRBD2 for D (5 bases). This CDR3 contains 13 residues. Germline CDR1 is MNHEY and CDR2 is SVGAGI. The V end lost 5 bases, the J end lost 10 bases, and 17 bases lay between the germline ends. The CDR3 region is CASSHGAASVQYF. The CDR3 bases are TGTGCCAGCAGTCACGGAGCGGCCAGCGTCCAGTACTTC.

This chain links TRBV4-2 with TRBJ1-1, with 8 bases aligning to TRBD1. The V gene end was trimmed by 4 bases and the J gene end by 0 bases; junction bases not matched to a gene: 10. CDR3 length: 17 residues. The germline V gene has CDR1 LGHNA and CDR2 YNFKEQ. DNA for the CDR3: TGTGCCAGCAGCCCCGGACAGGGTAGTTACATGAACACTGAAGCTTTCTTT. Residues: CASSPGQGSYMNTEAFF.

The count of this clone is one. V is TRBV5-1 and J is TRBJ1-3; 7 positions agree with TRBD1. The germline V gene encodes CDR1 SGHRS and CDR2 YFSETQ. This CDR3 is built from 18 residues. V lost 0 bases to trimming and J lost 0 bases; unmatched junction nucleotides: 9. CDR3 sequence: CASSLAVGRGSSGNTIYF. Here the CDR3 DNA reads TGCGCCAGCAGCTTGGCCGTGGGCAGGGGGTCCTCTGGAAACACCATATATTTT.

This clone was counted many times. The chain uses TRBV25-1 and TRBJ2-7; 8 bases align to TRBD2. V was pared by 2 bases and J by 1 base, with 4 bases of the junction left unmatched. Germline lookup yields CDR1 MGHDK and CDR2 SYGVNS. The CDR3 consists of 15 residues. The CDR3 reads CASSENVAGSYEQYF. The CDR3 coding sequence is TGTGCCAGCAGTGAAAATGTAGCGGGGTCCTACGAGCAGTACTTC.